This TCR beta chain was captured by sequencing in a study of post-analysis software for immune sequencing data. Study-level points and caveats: Four or five TRBV segments, TRBV5-6, TRBV5-1 and TRBV20-1 among them, were found more frequent in patients than controls.

Prepared TCR beta cDNA libraries contained unique molecular identifiers. TCRdb reprocessed the PCR reads via MiXCR and lists one record per CDR3 protein. The data hold hundreds of thousands of distinct CDR3 sequences, with roughly 30% observed a single time. CDR1 is SGHTA and CDR2 is FQGNSA in the germline V gene. The CDR3 extends over 17 amino acids. Unmatched junction bases numbered 13, after V lost 5 bases and J lost 4 bases. This clonotype was counted between two and nine times. As yet, its antigen is unknown. This sequence was found in a girl aged 10-17 years with multiple sclerosis. Sequencing was carried out using blood. This rearrangement joins TRBV7-2 to TRBJ2-7, with 11 bases fitting TRBD2. The CDR3 DNA follows: TGTGCCAGCAGCCCGACCCTTACTAGCGGGAGTAGGTACGAGCAGTACTTC. It specifies CASSPTLTSGSRYEQYF.